This T cell receptor beta chain stems from a study of blood T cell repertoires in COVID-19. The CDR3 covers 14 residues. Per the germline V gene, CDR1 is SGHRS and CDR2 is YFSETQ. V gave up 0 bases and J gave up 3 bases; unmatched junction bases: 0. The sample holds a few counts of this clone. Here immunoSEQ multiplex PCR was the method, and the copy in TCRdb shows in-frame clones only, minus some. Here the sample spans 200,000 to 300,000 clones, roughly 85% being singletons. The source of this sequence is a woman between 50 and 59 years old with acute COVID-19. The gene calls are TRBV5-1 and TRBJ1-2, with 9 bases identical to TRBD1. The material sequenced was PBMCs or T cells enriched from blood (not recorded which). The CDR3, as DNA: TGCGCCAGCAGCTTGGGACAGGGGGACTATGGCTACACCTTC. It translates to CASSLGQGDYGYTF.